The TCR beta chain under discussion was sequenced for a study of CD8 T cells in Susac syndrome. TCR beta sequencing covered blood CD8+ and CD4+ T cells. Negative isolation was applied to CD8+ and CD4+ T cells, and FACS enrichment was applied to TEMRA cells. It was with random hexamers that 0.5 to 1 ug RNA was reverse transcribed. Amplification of TCR beta CDR3 was carried out by immunoSEQ multiplex PCR, which covered 54 Vbeta and 13 Jbeta segments. TCRdb used MiXCR to reprocess the immunoSEQ multiplex PCR reads, holding one entry per CDR3 protein. This sample has fewer than 250,000 distinct CDR3 sequences, with approximately 90% found just once. There are 15 residues in the CDR3. The germline CDR1 and CDR2 sequences are LNHDA and SQIVND (reference sequence). V was clipped by 0 bases and J by 2 bases; unmatched bases: 4.

The chain links TRBV19 to TRBJ2-7; the match to TRBD1 covers 7 bases. This TCR was recovered from a human donor with multiple sclerosis. Source material: CD8+ T cells from PBMCs. In DNA, the CDR3 is TGTGCCAGTAGTATAGAGGGACAGTCGACCTACGAGCAGTACTTC. It is translated as CASSIEGQSTYEQYF.